These 14 T cell receptor beta chains came from one sample sequenced in a study of T cell clusters in autoimmune cytopenias. TRB was amplified by touch-down multiplex PCR, primer pools A and B combined. From its re-call of the multiplex PCR reads, TCRdb lists each CDR3 protein once, without DNA. The sample table includes around 4,000 distinct CDR3 sequences. Each sample's input was around 270 ng genomic DNA, roughly 40,000 genome equivalents. Sequencing was performed on peripheral blood. The origin of the receptors is a human donor with an autoimmune cytopenia or autoimmune hepatitis (not recorded which).

This sequence joins TRBV19 and TRBJ2-1. The germline gives CDR1 LNHDA, CDR2 SQIVND (reference sequence). The CDR3 contains 15 residues. Here the CDR3 reads CASSISRSGYNEQFF.

CDR3 amino acids: CASSQVLEVGEQFF. This chain joins TRBV4-2 and TRBJ2-1. CDR3 length: 14 amino acids. Germline lookup yields CDR1 LGHNA and CDR2 YNFKEQ.

This clonotype shows up as large (0.1 to 1%) by frequency. The genes are TRBV29-1 and TRBJ1-1. The V gene's germline CDR1 is SQVTM and CDR2 ANQGSEA. CDR3 length equals 11 residues. CDR3 sequence: CSVEGDPEAFF.

The CDR3 sequence: CASSLQGLAYTF. V gene TRBV28 combines with J gene TRBJ1-2; absent DNA, TCRdb's TRBD1 call cannot be checked. The CDR3 is 12 amino acids. Germline V gene lookup returns CDR1 MDHEN and CDR2 SYDVKM.

The J gene is TRBJ2-4, the V gene TRBV19; with no DNA, the TCRdb D assignment of TRBD1 cannot be verified. CDR3 length: 17 residues. From germline, CDR1 is LNHDA and CDR2 SQIVND (reference sequence). This CDR3 is CASSTPGQAIAKNIQYF.

The gene calls are TRBV5-6 and TRBJ2-7; without DNA, the TCRdb call of TRBD1 cannot be checked. The CDR3 spans 16 residues. Germline-derived CDR1 and CDR2 are SGHDT and YYEEEE. The CDR3 here is CASTTRQGEIVGEQYF.

The genes are TRBV11-1 and TRBJ2-5; TCRdb's D call of TRBD2 is untestable without DNA. This CDR3 has 14 amino acids. CDR1 SGHAT and CDR2 FQDESV come from the germline V gene (reference sequence). The CDR3 region is CASSSWTSRETQYF.

Frequency places this clonotype as medium-sized. CDR3 loop: CASSYQETYEQYF. The V and J genes are TRBV6-5 and TRBJ2-7. In germline, CDR1 is MNHEY, CDR2 SVGAGI. The CDR3 consists of 13 residues.

The rearrangement uses TRBV6-4 and TRBJ1-2. In germline, CDR1 is MRHNA, CDR2 SNTAGT. CDR3 size: 15 residues. CDR3 sequence: CASSDSTEDPYGYTF.

In terms of frequency, this clonotype is medium-sized. The rearrangement links TRBV19 to TRBJ2-3; there is no DNA to check the TCRdb D call of TRBD2. Germline CDR1 LNHDA, CDR2 SQIVND (reference sequence). This CDR3 contains 14 residues. The CDR3 sequence is CASRDGMARDTQYF. The full variable domain, with the rest looked up from reference TRBV19 and TRBJ2-3, is DGGITQSPKYLFRKEGQNVTLSCEQNLNHDAMYWYRQDPGQGLRLIYYSQIVNDFQKGDIAEGYSVSREKKESFPLTVTSAQKNPTAFYLCASRDGMARDTQYFGPGTRLTVL.

The rearrangement links TRBV6-5 to TRBJ2-1. The germline gives CDR1 MNHEY, CDR2 SVGAGI. This CDR3 spans 11 amino acids. The CDR3 loop reads CASSPLNEQFF.

The CDR3 region is CSVAGQGPYEQYF. The gene calls are TRBV29-1 and TRBJ2-7; TCRdb lists TRBD1, though no DNA is available to test this call. CDR3 length equals 13 residues. In germline, CDR1 is SQVTM, CDR2 ANQGSEA.

The rearrangement joins TRBV6-6 to TRBJ2-6. The CDR3 sequence is 17 residues long. The germline V gene has CDR1 MNHNY and CDR2 SVGAGI (reference sequence). CDR3 sequence reads: CASSYEGRSSGANVLTF.

The chain employs TRBV6-2 or TRBV6-3 and TRBJ2-7; TCRdb lists TRBD1, though no DNA is available to test this call. The CDR3 has 15 amino acids. The germline V gene has CDR1 MNHEY and CDR2 SVGEGT. The CDR3 sequence is CASISAQAGKYEQYF.